The entry below describes one T cell receptor (beta chain). Per the original data handling: Amplification with reference gene primers provided the estimates of nucleated cell counts. TCRdb's copy holds only in-frame clones and misses some; the assay was immunoSEQ multiplex PCR. That table is the source of V, J and clone size, and D and trimming were worked out from the DNA. The sample shows 130,000 to 150,000 clones, roughly 89% of them seen only once. The sample originates from a study of blood T cell repertoires in COVID-19. Study-wide context: Sample material is recorded as cDNA or gDNA derived from T cells, B-cell-depleted T cells, or PBMCs.

V was cut by 3 bases and J by 3 bases, with 17 bases left in between. The CDR3 has 17 residues. The germline gives CDR1 MDHEN, CDR2 SYDVKM. The sequence derives from a woman in her 40s with acute or convalescent COVID-19. This chain joins TRBV28 and TRBJ2-2, with D tentatively TRBD2 (6 bases). Sequenced sample: peripheral blood. The CDR3 here is CASSLFLASDHTGELFF. CDR3 in DNA: TGTGCCAGCAGTTTGTTCCTCGCTAGCGATCACACCGGGGAGCTGTTTTTT.